This T cell receptor (beta chain) was found in a study of shared clonotypes between healthy human individuals. TCRdb keeps only in-frame clones here, not all; method: immunoSEQ multiplex PCR. The table records about 600,000 clones, around 95% of them present only once. Only CD45RO-negative cells positively selected for CCR7 counted as naive CD8 cells, so terminally differentiated effector memory CD45RA+ cells were excluded. The CDR3 spans 16 residues. CDR1 is PRHDT and CDR2 is FYEKMQ in the germline V gene (reference sequence). V was clipped by 5 bases and J by 1 base; unmatched bases: 6. The chain links TRBV13 to TRBJ2-7; 12 bases fit TRBD2. The material sequenced was naive CD8+ T cells sorted from blood. The sequence came from a woman in her 30s in good health. DNA for the CDR3: TGTGCCAGCAGCCTCCGGACTAGCGGGACGTCCTACGAGCAGTACTTC. This translates into CASSLRTSGTSYEQYF.